One and the same sample provided the 15 T cell receptor beta chains below, sequenced in a study of CD8 T cells in Susac syndrome (dated by TCRdb to between 2017 and 2020). Library method: the immunoSEQ multiplex PCR assay. RNA was extracted with the RNeasy kit and about 0.5 to 1 ug was reverse transcribed using random hexamers. TCRdb reprocessing: public reads trimmed at Q25 with fastp, clones called with MiXCR, in-frame beta chains kept. Rows are unified per CDR3 protein, each entry keeping the most common DNA and genes. The sample contains about 200,000 distinct CDR3 sequences, about 95% of them found a single time. The ten biggest clones cover approximately 0.097% of the sample. Material: CD4+ T cells from PBMCs. These receptor sequences come from a human donor with multiple sclerosis.

This clonotype was observed a single time. This chain links TRBV11-2 with TRBJ2-7; D is undetermined. Germline CDR1 is SGHAT and CDR2 is FQNNGV. The CDR3 is 12 amino acids. V gave up 5 bases and J gave up 9 bases, with 14 bases separating them. The CDR3 DNA sequence: TGTGCCAGCAGCCTCCAGTCGTCAGTGCAGTACTTC. Its protein is CASSLQSSVQYF.

The rearrangement links TRBV24-1 to TRBJ2-7; D is possibly TRBD2 (7 bases). The CDR3 covers 14 residues. The germline V and J ends were trimmed by 4 bases and 6 bases, with 15 bases remaining between them. Per germline, CDR1 KGHDR and CDR2 SFDVKD. The CDR3 DNA sequence: TGTGCCACCAGTGACCAGGGGAGGGACGCCGAGCAGTACTTC. Its protein is CATSDQGRDAEQYF.

The V and J genes are TRBV29-1 and TRBJ1-2; D unresolved. The germline CDR1 and CDR2 sequences are SQVTM and ANQGSEA. Trimming took off 8 bases at V and 8 bases at J, with 18 bases between the two ends. This CDR3 spans 12 amino acids. CDR3 bases: TGCAGCCCGTGGTTATTGATTGACGGCTACACCTTC. Translating gives CSPWLLIDGYTF.

The J gene is TRBJ2-5, the V gene TRBV6-2 or TRBV6-3; D is perhaps TRBD2 (6 bases). The J call may not be correct, given that the DNA end is closer to TRBJ2-3. Per germline, CDR1 MNHEY and CDR2 SVGEGT. The CDR3 is made up of 11 amino acids. CDR3: CASSPRGTQYF. CDR3 coding DNA: TGTGCCAGCAGTCCGCGGGGAACGCAGTATTTT.

This clonotype was seen just once. This chain uses TRBV30 with TRBJ1-1, with no clear D. The length of the CDR3 is 12 residues. The V gene's germline CDR1 is GTSNPN and CDR2 SVGIG (reference sequence). V lost 3 bases to trimming and J lost 11 bases, with 16 bases between them. CDR3 DNA sequence: TGTGCCTGGAGATCCGAATCCGTAAGGGCTTTCTTT. Protein product: CAWRSESVRAFF.

The rearrangement links TRBV20-1 to TRBJ1-2; no clear D. CDR1 and CDR2 (germline): DFQATT, SNEGSKA (reference sequence). CDR3 length: 11 amino acids. Trimming left V 0 bases short and J 7 bases short, with 6 bases between. CDR3 sequence: CSARDRAGYTF. The DNA for the CDR3 is TGCAGTGCTAGAGATCGGGCTGGCTACACCTTC.

This chain connects TRBV27 to TRBJ2-7, with D possibly matching TRBD2 (5 bases). Germline V lookup: CDR1 MNHEY, CDR2 SMNVEV (reference sequence). CDR3 size: 14 residues. The V end lost 6 bases, the J end lost 2 bases, and 14 bases lay between the germline ends. The CDR3 loop is CASSVSPRAYEQYF. In DNA, the CDR3 is TGTGCCAGCAGCGTATCGCCGAGGGCCTACGAGCAGTACTTC.

The rearrangement uses TRBV5-1 and TRBJ2-3; no clear D gene. With 7 bases removed from V and 0 bases from J, the gap between germline ends came to 15 bases. CDR3 length: 15 amino acids. CDR1 and CDR2 (germline): SGHRS, YFSETQ. The CDR3 loop reads CASRPPALSTDTQYF. The CDR3 DNA reads as TGCGCCAGCCGACCCCCGGCCCTCAGCACAGATACGCAGTATTTT.

This chain connects TRBV18 to TRBJ1-2; TRBD1 aligns across 7 bases. Germline V gene data show CDR1 as KGHSH and CDR2 as LQKENI. This CDR3 region has 18 residues. The J segment lost 5 bases and the V segment lost 5 bases, leaving 20 bases of the junction unmatched. CDR3 in DNA: TGTGCCAGCTCATCAGTAACAGGGGCGAAGGGCCCTCCTTATGGCTACACCTTC. Translating it yields CASSSVTGAKGPPYGYTF.

The rearrangement joins TRBV20-1 to TRBJ2-1; 11 nucleotides agree with TRBD2. V lost 4 bases, J lost 4 bases, and 6 bases stayed unmatched. CDR1 is DFQATT and CDR2 is SNEGSKA in the germline V gene (reference sequence). CDR3 length equals 15 residues. The CDR3, as DNA: TGCAGTGCTACCCCTAGCGGGAGGACATACAATGAGCAGTTCTTC. Its protein is CSATPSGRTYNEQFF.

The V and J genes are TRBV6-5 and TRBJ1-1; no clear D gene. Trimming stripped 2 bases from V and 4 bases from J, with 8 bases between. Germline CDR1 is MNHEY and CDR2 is SVGAGI. The CDR3 length is 13 residues. The CDR3 loop reads CASSYVSGTEAFF. DNA of the CDR3: TGTGCCAGCAGTTACGTCTCGGGCACTGAAGCTTTCTTT.

The chain uses TRBV27 and TRBJ1-6, with D possibly matching TRBD1 (5 bases). This CDR3 has 16 amino acids. CDR1 MNHEY and CDR2 SMNVEV come from the germline V gene (reference sequence). V was pared by 3 bases and J by 7 bases, with 16 bases between. DNA for the CDR3: TGTGCCAGCAGTTTTACCGCCAGGGCTGGCAATTCACCCCTCCACTTT. Protein sequence: CASSFTARAGNSPLHF.

The chain has TRBV29-1 and TRBJ2-5, with D unclear. The CDR3 covers 13 residues. The V gene lost 7 bases and the J gene lost 5 bases, with 17 bases spanning the gap. In germline, CDR1 is SQVTM, CDR2 ANQGSEA. CDR3 region: CSGRPDGFETQYF. Written as DNA, the CDR3 is TGCAGCGGACGCCCAGACGGATTTGAGACCCAGTACTTC.

The rearrangement uses TRBV9 and TRBJ2-1, with TRBD2 matching 12 bases. The CDR3 has 16 residues. The germline V gene has CDR1 SGDLS and CDR2 YYNGEE. J lost 9 bases, V lost 0 bases, and 7 bases had no gene match. The CDR3 here is CASSVGRLAGVSEQFF. Written as DNA, the CDR3 is TGTGCCAGCAGCGTAGGTCGACTAGCGGGAGTTAGTGAGCAGTTCTTC. Based on the CDR3 plus reference TRBV9 and TRBJ2-1, the full variable domain is DSGVTQTPKHLITATGQRVTLRCSPRSGDLSVYWYQQSLDQGLQFLIQYYNGEERAKGNILERFSAQQFPDLHSELNLSSLELGDSALYFCASSVGRLAGVSEQFFGPGTRLTVL.

This chain links TRBV24-1 with TRBJ2-6; D gene ambiguous. There are 15 residues in the CDR3. Trimming removed 3 bases at V and 2 bases at J, with 7 bases between. Per the germline V gene, CDR1 is KGHDR and CDR2 is SFDVKD. The CDR3 region is CATSDPRTGANVLTF. The CDR3 DNA sequence: TGTGCCACCAGTGATCCGCGCACTGGGGCCAACGTCCTGACTTTC.